A selection of T cell receptor beta chains follows, all from one sample in a study of post-analysis software for immune sequencing data. One entry per CDR3 protein results from TCRdb running MiXCR on the PCR reads. The sample has about 500,000 distinct CDR3 sequences, around 40% seen once. The sample comprised blood. The receptors were gathered from a girl aged 5 to 17 with multiple sclerosis. The CDR3 runs from the conserved cysteine through the conserved F or W. A D gene is named only where the DNA matches it firmly. Clone size appears in some rows only: once, few, many, or a class for an expanded clone.

j_gene,v_gene,abundance,d_gene,CDR3nt,CDR3aa
TRBJ1-5,TRBV4-1,few,TRBD1,TGCGCCAGCAGCCAAGGGACAGGGGTTAGCAATCAGCCCCAGCATTTT,CASSQGTGVSNQPQHF
TRBJ2-1,TRBV20-1,few,TRBD1,TGCAGTGCTAGAAGGACAGGGGGCTCCTACAATGAGCAGTTCTTC,CSARRTGGSYNEQFF
TRBJ2-5,TRBV28,-,TRBD1,TGTGCCAGCAGTTCTCCGGGACAGGGGTACCAAGAGACCCAGTACTTC,CASSSPGQGYQETQYF
TRBJ2-7,TRBV28,-,-,TGTGCCAGCAGGATGCCGTCCGGGTCCTACGAGCAGTACTTC,CASRMPSGSYEQYF
TRBJ1-1,TRBV7-8,-,-,TGTGCCAGCTGCCGAGAACAGGACACTGAAGCTTTCTTT,CASCREQDTEAFF
TRBJ2-7,TRBV9,few,-,TGTGCCAGCAGCGTAGGTCGACCGGACGGAGCCTACGAGCAGTACTTC,CASSVGRPDGAYEQYF
TRBJ2-2,TRBV20-1,-,-,TGCAGTGCTCGGGACAAGGACACCGGGGAGCTGTTTTTT,CSARDKDTGELFF
TRBJ1-1,TRBV29-1,once,-,TGCAGCGTTGTTTTTCGGACAGCGGACACTGAAGCTTTCTTT,CSVVFRTADTEAFF
TRBJ2-5,TRBV27,-,-,TGTGCCAGCAGTACACGGGCAGGGTTAGAAGAGACCCGGTACTTC,CASSTRAGLEETRYF
TRBJ2-5,TRBV6-2/TRBV6-3,few,TRBD1,TGTGCCAGCAGTTACTCGGGGGACAGTCAAGAGACCCAGTACTTC,CASSYSGDSQETQYF
TRBJ1-6,TRBV6-5,-,-,TGTGCCAACAGTTACAGTCCGAACTATAATTCACCCCTCCACTTT,CANSYSPNYNSPLHF
TRBJ2-7,TRBV7-9,-,-,TGTGCCAGCAGTACTTTGGGGCCCTACGAGCAGTACTTC,CASSTLGPYEQYF
TRBJ2-1,TRBV12-3/TRBV12-4,few,TRBD1,TGTGCCAGCAGGCGTACAGGGGAATACAACAATGAGCAGTTCTTC,CASRRTGEYNNEQFF
TRBJ2-1,TRBV11-2,-,-,TGTGCCAGCAGCTTAGATTGGGCAGCCTACAATGAGCAGTTCTTC,CASSLDWAAYNEQFF
TRBJ1-5,TRBV6-6,-,TRBD1,TGTGTCGTCCAGGGGGGAGGAAGCAATCAGCCCCAGCATTTT,CVVQGGGSNQPQHF
TRBJ2-7,TRBV10-3,few,TRBD1,TGTGCCATCAGTGAGTCTGGACAGGGGCACTACGAGCAGTACTTC,CAISESGQGHYEQYF
TRBJ2-7,TRBV27,-,TRBD1,TGTGCCAGCAGTTCCCTTGGGACAGGGATCTACGAGCAGTACTTC,CASSSLGTGIYEQYF
TRBJ2-1,TRBV24-1,-,TRBD2,TGTGCCACCAGTGATTCGGGGACTAGCGGGAGGAATGAGCAGTTCTTC,CATSDSGTSGRNEQFF
TRBJ1-1,TRBV29-1,-,-,TGCAGCTCGGGGGGGCAAGGGGACACTGAAGCTTTCTTT,CSSGGQGDTEAFF
TRBJ1-1,TRBV4-3,few,-,TGCGCCAACAGCCAAGATCTGAACACTGAAGCTTTCTTT,CANSQDLNTEAFF
TRBJ1-1,TRBV7-2,-,-,TGTGCCAGCACCTTTCGTAGGGGGGAGAACACTGAAGCTTTCTTT,CASTFRRGENTEAFF
TRBJ2-2,TRBV19,few,-,TGTGCCAGTAGTACCCCTCATCCTGGGGAGCTGTTTTTT,CASSTPHPGELFF
TRBJ2-7,TRBV11-1,-,TRBD2,TGTGCCAGCAGCTTACCCAGTTATGGCACTAGCGGGAAGACGAGCTCCTACAATGAGCAGTACTTC,CASSLPSYGTSGKTSSYNEQYF
TRBJ2-1,TRBV6-5,-,TRBD2,TGTGCCAGCAGGAGACTAGCGGGAGTTAATGAGCAGTTCTTC,CASRRLAGVNEQFF
TRBJ2-1,TRBV20-1,-,-,TGCAGTGCTAGACTCGGTTTGTACAATGAGCAGTTCTTC,CSARLGLYNEQFF
TRBJ2-7,TRBV6-5,few,-,TGTGCCAGCAGTTACGGGACACGCGAGCAGTACTTC,CASSYGTREQYF
TRBJ2-3,TRBV20-1,-,-,TGCAGTGCTAGCCTAGTCCCCACAGATACGCAGTATTTT,CSASLVPTDTQYF
TRBJ1-2,TRBV7-8,once,-,TGTGCCAGCAGCGCCAAGGGTCAAAACTATGGCTACACCTTC,CASSAKGQNYGYTF
TRBJ2-3,TRBV6-5,-,-,TGTGCCAGCAGTTACACCGGGACTAGCACAGATACGCAGTATTTT,CASSYTGTSTDTQYF
TRBJ2-1,TRBV20-1,few,-,TGCAGTGCTAGTGGGTTTGCAGCTCACAATGAGCAGTTCTTC,CSASGFAAHNEQFF
TRBJ2-1,TRBV20-1,few,-,TGCAGTGCTAGCCTGCCCCCCGAGCAGTTCTTC,CSASLPPEQFF
TRBJ2-5,TRBV24-1,few,-,TGTGCCACCAGTGACCCCCAGCAAGAGACCCAGTACTTC,CATSDPQQETQYF
TRBJ2-7,TRBV10-3,few,-,TGTGCCATCAGTGTATCGACGGACGGTTACGAGCAGTACTTC,CAISVSTDGYEQYF